Below are 2 T cell receptor beta chains sequenced from a single sample in a study of cytomegalovirus exposure and HLA in healthy donors (dated by TCRdb to about 2017). Preparation of the library involved the immunoSEQ multiplex PCR assay. TCRdb mirrors the immuneACCESS table, restricted to in-frame sequences. Some clones are absent from its copies; in checked studies, under half trace to an unresolved V gene, and the reason for the others is unknown. This sample holds around 250,000 clones; about nine tenths were observed only once. Around 3.3% of the sample belongs to the ten largest clones. The sample taken for sequencing was PBMCs. The receptors were gathered from a woman aged 25 to 39 in good health and CMV-seronegative.

In DNA, the CDR3 is TGTGCCAGCAGGGATGGGACAGGTACTACGCGGAAACTGTTTTTT. Amino acid sequence: CASRDGTGTTRKLFF. The chain is built from TRBV7-8 and TRBJ1-4, with 8 bases matching TRBD1. The CDR3 is made up of 15 amino acids. CDR1 and CDR2 (germline): SGHVS, FQNEAQ. V lost 6 bases, J lost 11 bases, and 14 bases stayed unmatched.

The V call is TRBV11-1, the J call TRBJ2-5; 8 bases line up with TRBD1. V trimming: 1 base; J trimming: 6 bases; junction bases outside the gene matches: 7. Germline CDR1 reads SGHAT; CDR2 reads FQDESV (reference sequence). This CDR3 is built from 15 residues. The CDR3: CASSLVGDRWQTQYF. CDR3 coding DNA: TGTGCCAGCAGCTTAGTGGGGGACAGGTGGCAGACCCAGTACTTC.